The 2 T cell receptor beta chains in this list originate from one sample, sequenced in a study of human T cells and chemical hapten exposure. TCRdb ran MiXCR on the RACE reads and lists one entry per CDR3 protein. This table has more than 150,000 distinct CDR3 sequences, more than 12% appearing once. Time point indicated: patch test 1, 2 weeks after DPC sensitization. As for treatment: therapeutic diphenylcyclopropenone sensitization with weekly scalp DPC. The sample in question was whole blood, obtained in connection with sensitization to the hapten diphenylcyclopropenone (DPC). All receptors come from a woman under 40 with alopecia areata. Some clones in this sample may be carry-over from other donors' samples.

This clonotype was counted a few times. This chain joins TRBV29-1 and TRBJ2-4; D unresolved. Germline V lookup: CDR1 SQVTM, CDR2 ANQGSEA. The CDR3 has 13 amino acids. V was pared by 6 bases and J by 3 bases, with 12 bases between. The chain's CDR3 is CSVLDKGKNIQYF. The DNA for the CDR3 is TGCAGCGTCTTAGACAAAGGCAAAAACATTCAGTACTTC.

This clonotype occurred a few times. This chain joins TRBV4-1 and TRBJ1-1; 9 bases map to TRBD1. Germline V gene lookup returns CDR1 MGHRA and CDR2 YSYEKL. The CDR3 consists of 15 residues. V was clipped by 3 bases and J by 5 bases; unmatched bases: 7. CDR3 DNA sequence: TGCGCCAGCAGCCATGAAGACAGGGGGAGTACTGAAGCTTTCTTT. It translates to CASSHEDRGSTEAFF.